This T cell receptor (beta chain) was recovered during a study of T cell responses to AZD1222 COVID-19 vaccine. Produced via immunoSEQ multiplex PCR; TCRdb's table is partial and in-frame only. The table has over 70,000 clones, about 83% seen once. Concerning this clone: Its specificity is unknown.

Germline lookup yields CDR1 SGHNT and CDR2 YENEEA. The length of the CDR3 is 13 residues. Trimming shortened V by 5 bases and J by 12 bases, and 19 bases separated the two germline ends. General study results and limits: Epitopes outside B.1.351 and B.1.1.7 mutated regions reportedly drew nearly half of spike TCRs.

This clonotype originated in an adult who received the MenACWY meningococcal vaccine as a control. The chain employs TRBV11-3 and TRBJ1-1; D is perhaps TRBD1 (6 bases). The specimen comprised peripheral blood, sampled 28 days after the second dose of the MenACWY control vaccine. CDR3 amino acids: CASSTDSASKTFF. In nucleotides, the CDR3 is TGTGCCAGCAGCACGGACAGCGCTTCGAAAACTTTCTTT.